One and the same sample provided the 10 T cell receptor beta chains below, sequenced in a study of blood T cell repertoires in COVID-19. Clones were read by immunoSEQ multiplex PCR, and TCRdb kept only the in-frame ones, dropping some. The sample carries around 18,000 clones, roughly 82% recorded once. The sample taken for sequencing was peripheral blood. Every receptor here comes from a man between 65 and 79 years old with COVID-19, enrolled during active disease.

The gene calls are TRBV19 and TRBJ1-1; D call uncertain. Trimming left V 3 bases short and J 0 bases short, with 8 bases between. The CDR3 covers 14 residues. Germline V gene data show CDR1 as LNHDA and CDR2 as SQIVND (reference sequence). CDR3 region: CASSINRMNTEAFF. CDR3 nucleotide sequence: TGTGCCAGTAGTATTAACAGAATGAACACTGAAGCTTTCTTT.

This clone showed up just a few times. The chain uses TRBV19 and TRBJ2-7; 11 nucleotides match TRBD2. This CDR3 has 15 residues. V dropped 1 base and J dropped 3; count of bases not matched to a gene: 2. The V gene's germline CDR1 is LNHDA and CDR2 SQIVND (reference sequence). CDR3 in amino acids: CASSIGGLAVYEQYF. CDR3 nucleotides: TGTGCCAGTAGTATAGGGGGACTAGCGGTCTACGAGCAGTACTTC.

The rearrangement uses TRBV28 and TRBJ1-2; D is possibly TRBD1 (6 bases). Deletions cut 7 bases from V and 4 bases from J, with 13 bases between. The CDR3 is 13 residues long. Germline CDR1 and CDR2: MDHEN and SYDVKM. The CDR3 nucleotides are TGTGCCAGCAATTACGGACAGCTCTATGGCTACACCTTC. This encodes CASNYGQLYGYTF.

The chain is built from TRBV10-3 and TRBJ1-5; TRBD1 aligns across 9 bases. Per the germline V gene, CDR1 is ENHRY and CDR2 is SYGVKD. The CDR3 runs to 18 residues. V lost 0 bases to trimming and J lost 0 bases; unmatched junction nucleotides: 6. The CDR3 DNA reads as TGTGCCATCAGTGAGTCTGGGACAGGGAGCCTTAGCAATCAGCCCCAGCATTTT. Its translation is CAISESGTGSLSNQPQHF.

This rearrangement joins TRBV5-5 to TRBJ2-1; maybe TRBD1 (5 bases). The CDR3 sequence is 14 residues long. Trimming stripped 1 base from V and 2 bases from J, with 7 bases between. Germline V gene lookup returns CDR1 SGHKS and CDR2 YYEKEE (reference sequence). The CDR3 loop reads CASSLRQTYNEQFF. The CDR3 DNA is TGTGCCAGCAGCTTGAGACAGACCTACAATGAGCAGTTCTTC.

V gene TRBV6-2 or TRBV6-3 combines with J gene TRBJ2-7, with 9 bases that match TRBD1. This CDR3 spans 14 amino acids. The ends lost 5 bases at V and 5 bases at J; junction bases unmatched: 7. Per germline, CDR1 MNHEY and CDR2 SVGEGT. CDR3 nucleotides: TGTGCCAGCAGTCCGGGACAGGGCGGCGACGAGCAGTACTTC. Its protein product is CASSPGQGGDEQYF.

The rearrangement joins TRBV5-1 to TRBJ1-5, with D maybe TRBD1 (5 bases). Germline V gene data show CDR1 as SGHRS and CDR2 as YFSETQ. Between the trimmed V and J ends, which lost 4 bases and 2 bases, there was a span of 10 bases. The CDR3 has 14 amino acids. The CDR3 loop is CASSPGEGNQPQHF. The CDR3 DNA reads as TGCGCCAGCAGCCCGGGGGAAGGCAATCAGCCCCAGCATTTT.

J is TRBJ1-2 and V is TRBV6-5; TRBD1 matches 7 bases. Germline V gene data show CDR1 as MNHEY and CDR2 as SVGAGI. The ends lost 6 bases at V and 1 base at J; junction bases unmatched: 2. The CDR3 is made up of 13 amino acids. The CDR3 coding sequence is TGTGCCAGCAGGGGGGACAGTAACTATGGCTACACCTTC. It specifies CASRGDSNYGYTF.

V and J are TRBV5-1 and TRBJ2-2, with 9 bases identical to TRBD1. This CDR3 has 15 amino acids. Germline V gene sequence: CDR1 SGHRS, CDR2 YFSETQ. V was pared by 3 bases and J by 6 bases, with 6 bases of the junction left unmatched. The CDR3: CASSSGQGLAGELFF. DNA of the CDR3: TGCGCCAGCAGCTCCGGACAGGGGTTGGCCGGGGAGCTGTTTTTT. Filled out from reference TRBV5-1 and TRBJ2-2, the complete variable domain reads KAGVTQTPRYLIKTRGQQVTLSCSPISGHRSVSWYQQTPGQGLQFLFEYFSETQRNKGNFPGRFSGRQFSNSRSEMNVSTLELGDSALYLCASSSGQGLAGELFFGEGSRLTVL.

The genes are TRBV30 and TRBJ2-5; TRBD1 agrees at 8 bases. Germline trimming cut 2 bases from V and 3 bases from J; bases unmatched to any gene: 8. CDR3 length: 15 residues. Germline V CDR1 and CDR2: GTSNPN, SVGIG (reference sequence). The CDR3 nucleotides are TGTGCCTGGAGTCCCCCCCAGGGGGCGGAAGAGACCCAGTACTTC. Its translation is CAWSPPQGAEETQYF.